This T cell receptor beta chain comes out of a study of blood T cells in healthy people across ages. This clonotype was observed a few times. Its antigen is unidentified. Study-wide results and caveats: Shifts in expanded clonotypes may have been confounded by donor CMV status, which was unknown. Higher diversity and more naive CD4+ cells were features of long-lived donors, compared to aged donors.

The use of a sample-barcoded 5' primer and a J-beta primer mix characterized a second PCR of about 7 to 12 cycles. A tag from a template-switch adaptor with 12 random nucleotides marked each cDNA molecule. TCRdb itself ran the 5' RACE reads through MiXCR, one entry per CDR3 protein. The sample holds around 1.5 million distinct CDR3 sequences, approximately 63% seen once. Trimming removed 6 bases from V and 8 bases from J, with 17 bases in between. Germline CDR1 SQVTM, CDR2 ANQGSEA. This CDR3 has 13 amino acids. This clonotype originated in a man aged 18 to 30 in good health. V gene TRBV29-1 combines with J gene TRBJ2-1; the D gene is possibly TRBD1 (5 bases). Input material: blood. In nucleotides, the CDR3 is TGCAGCGTGGGGCGCCAGGGTCCCTATGAGCAGTTCTTC. Translation gives CSVGRQGPYEQFF.